The T cell receptor beta chain described here comes from a study of T-cell reconstitution after alpha-beta-depleted transplantation in children (dated by TCRdb to 2015 to 2016). Broadly, across the study: The study quantitatively tracked T-cell immune reconstitution after TCRalphabeta/CD19-depleted allogeneic hematopoietic cell transplantation in children using TCR repertoire profiling.

V ends up 7 bases short and J 4 bases short, with an unmatched junction base count of 11. The germline V gene (reference sequence) specifies SEHNR as CDR1 and FQNEAQ as CDR2. Taken from cysteine to phenylalanine, the CDR3 has 15 residues. The sequence is cut down to CDR3 DNA, 45 bases in frame from base 1. This clonotype was seen at least ten times. This clone's antigen is unknown. No base quality information exists; no much larger clone differs at one position. Library creation used PCR. TCRdb names Illumina HiSeq 2500 as the instrument used. TCR library preparation used molecular barcoding, with unique molecular identifiers applied to normalize quantification of the TCRbeta repertoire. TCRdb reworked the public reads: Q25 trimming with fastp, MiXCR clone assembly, productive beta chains retained. Merged by CDR3 protein, the rows form single entries marked with the most common genes and DNA. This sample comprises roughly 200,000 distinct CDR3 sequences, less than 15% of them detected only once. The ten largest clones add up to less than 15% of the sample.

The sequencing here drew on PBMCs from the stem cell graft donor, taken from the stem cell graft. The sequence is built from TRBV7-9 and TRBJ2-7; 9 junctional bases match TRBD2. This clonotype originated in a human donor who donated a stem cell graft to a child with acute lymphoblastic leukemia. Read as DNA, the sequence is TGTGCCAGCACCACAAGGTCGGCGGGAGGGTACGAGCAGTACTTC. Its product reads: CASTTRSAGGYEQYF.